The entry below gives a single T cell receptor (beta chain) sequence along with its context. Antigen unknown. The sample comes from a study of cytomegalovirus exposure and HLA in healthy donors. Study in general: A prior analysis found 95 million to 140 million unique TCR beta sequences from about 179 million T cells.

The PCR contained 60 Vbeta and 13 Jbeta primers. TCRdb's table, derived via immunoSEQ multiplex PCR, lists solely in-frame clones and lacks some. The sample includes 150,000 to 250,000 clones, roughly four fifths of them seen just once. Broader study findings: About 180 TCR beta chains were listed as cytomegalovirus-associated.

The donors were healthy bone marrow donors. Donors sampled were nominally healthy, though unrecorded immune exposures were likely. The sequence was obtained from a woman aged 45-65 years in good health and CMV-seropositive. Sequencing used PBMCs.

In DNA form, the CDR3 reads TGTGCCAGCAGTGAATCTCTAAAGGCGGGAATGGGGCTAGATACGCAGTATTTT. This encodes CASSESLKAGMGLDTQYF. The rearrangement links TRBV6-1 to TRBJ2-3, with D perhaps matching TRBD2 (6 bases). The V end lost 2 bases, the J end lost 5 bases, and 23 bases lay between the germline ends. There are 18 residues in the CDR3. Per germline, CDR1 MNHNS and CDR2 SASEGT.